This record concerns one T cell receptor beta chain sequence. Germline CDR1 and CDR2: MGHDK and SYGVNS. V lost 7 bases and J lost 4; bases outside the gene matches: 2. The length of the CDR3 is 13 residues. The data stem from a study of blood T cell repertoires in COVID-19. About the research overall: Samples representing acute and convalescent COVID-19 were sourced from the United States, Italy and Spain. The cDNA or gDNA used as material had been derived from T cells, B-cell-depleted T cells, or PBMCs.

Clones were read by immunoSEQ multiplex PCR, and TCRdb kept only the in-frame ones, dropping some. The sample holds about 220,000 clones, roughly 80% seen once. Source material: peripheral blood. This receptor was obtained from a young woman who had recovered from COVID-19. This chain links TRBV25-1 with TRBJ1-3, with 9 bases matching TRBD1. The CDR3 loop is CASTGTGGNTIYF. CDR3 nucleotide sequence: TGTGCCAGCACCGGGACAGGGGGAAACACCATATATTTT.